A single sample is the source of the 17 T cell receptor beta chains below, sequenced in a study of blood T cell repertoires in COVID-19. Sequenced by immunoSEQ multiplex PCR; TCRdb stores in-frame clones only, minus some. This table holds around 49,000 clones, about four fifths found once. Source material: peripheral blood. The receptors were sampled from a woman aged 55-75 years with acute or convalescent COVID-19.

The genes are TRBV11-1 and TRBJ1-1; D not certain. Germline V gene lookup returns CDR1 SGHAT and CDR2 FQDESV (reference sequence). CDR3 size: 15 residues. V lost 1 base and J 1 base, leaving 10 bases between the germline ends. This CDR3 is CASSLGVYGNTEAFF. For the CDR3, the DNA is TGTGCCAGCAGCTTAGGTGTGTACGGGAACACTGAAGCTTTCTTT.

The chain joins TRBV15 to TRBJ1-6; a possible D gene is TRBD1 (6 bases). The V end lost 5 bases, the J end lost 7 bases, and 15 bases lay between the germline ends. Germline V gene sequence: CDR1 LNHNV, CDR2 YYDKDF (reference sequence). The CDR3 has 15 amino acids. The CDR3 nucleotides are TGTGCCACCAGCTCCCGAACAGGGAAAAATTCACCCCTCCACTTT. Its protein product is CATSSRTGKNSPLHF.

This clone came up a few times. The J gene is TRBJ1-1, the V gene TRBV19; perhaps TRBD1 as D (6 bases). Trimming removed 7 bases from V and 4 bases from J, with 16 bases in between. This CDR3 region has 14 residues. Germline V gives CDR1 LNHDA, CDR2 SQIVND (reference sequence). Written as DNA, the CDR3 is TGTGCCAGTAAGGATACCAGGGGCGGCACTGAAGCTTTCTTT. Translated: CASKDTRGGTEAFF.

V usage is TRBV2 and J usage is TRBJ2-5; D gene unclear. Germline CDR1 and CDR2: SNHLY and FYNNEI. V was pared by 5 bases and J by 5 bases, with 15 bases between. This CDR3 has 14 amino acids. CDR3 coding DNA: TGTGCCAGCAGTCCCGGTCGTGTCCGGGAGACCCAGTACTTC. Translated, it gives CASSPGRVRETQYF.

This clone came up once. DNA for the CDR3: TGTGCCAGCTCATTTTCTAAGATGGGGGCTGACACTGAAGCTTTCTTT. As protein: CASSFSKMGADTEAFF. The chain combines TRBV18 with TRBJ1-1; D might be TRBD1 (6 bases). Trimming pared 5 bases from V and 3 bases from J, leaving 19 bases between. CDR1 is KGHSH, CDR2 LQKENI, per germline. The CDR3 has 16 amino acids.

Turning to this clone: One end of the junction fails to match germline, which may point to a read error. The genes are TRBV9 and TRBJ2-7, with D tentatively TRBD1 (5 bases). Germline lookup yields CDR1 SGDLS and CDR2 YYNGEE. The CDR3 runs to 15 residues. Here the CDR3 DNA reads TGTGCCAGCAGCGTAGCACAGGCTGCCTCCCACGAGCAGTACTTC. Translation: CASSVAQAASHEQYF. The full variable domain, with the rest looked up from reference TRBV9 and TRBJ2-7, is DSGVTQTPKHLITATGQRVTLRCSPRSGDLSVYWYQQSLDQGLQFLIQYYNGEERAKGNILERFSAQQFPDLHSELNLSSLELGDSALYFCASSVAQAASHEQYFGPGTRLTVT.

This chain connects TRBV14 to TRBJ1-2; D unresolved. V lost 2 bases and J 8 bases, leaving 12 bases between the germline ends. Germline CDR1 SGHDN, CDR2 FVKESK. The CDR3 runs 13 residues. CDR3 sequence: CASSQMEMIGYTF. CDR3 in DNA: TGTGCCAGCAGCCAAATGGAGATGATAGGCTACACCTTC.

This clone was seen a few times. The chain recombines TRBV10-3 with TRBJ1-6, with D unresolved. Germline CDR1 reads ENHRY; CDR2 reads SYGVKD. The CDR3 sequence is 14 residues long. The ends were cut back, 0 bases at V and 14 bases at J, with 14 bases in the middle. The CDR3 loop reads CAISESGQDLSLHF. The CDR3, as DNA: TGTGCCATCAGTGAGTCTGGGCAGGATTTGTCCCTCCACTTT.

V gene TRBV19 combines with J gene TRBJ2-7, with 13 bases that match TRBD2. The germline V gene has CDR1 LNHDA and CDR2 SQIVND (reference sequence). The CDR3 has 17 amino acids. V lost 2 bases and J lost 6; bases outside the gene matches: 10. This CDR3 is CASSIIHFGTSGIEQYF. For the CDR3, the DNA is TGTGCCAGTAGTATAATTCATTTCGGGACTAGCGGGATCGAGCAGTACTTC. The full variable domain, with the rest looked up from reference TRBV19 and TRBJ2-7, is DGGITQSPKYLFRKEGQNVTLSCEQNLNHDAMYWYRQDPGQGLRLIYYSQIVNDFQKGDIAEGYSVSREKKESFPLTVTSAQKNPTAFYLCASSIIHFGTSGIEQYFGPGTRLTVT.

The chain links TRBV29-1 to TRBJ2-7, with D tentatively TRBD1 (6 bases). From germline, CDR1 is SQVTM and CDR2 ANQGSEA. The CDR3 has 12 amino acids. V was clipped by 6 bases and J by 5 bases, with 14 bases between them. CDR3 protein: CSVGHSANEQYF. The CDR3, as DNA: TGCAGCGTGGGACACTCCGCCAACGAGCAGTACTTC.

The CDR3 coding sequence is TGTGCCAGCAGACAGACAGGGTTTGAGGGTGGCTACACCTTC. Translating it yields CASRQTGFEGGYTF. The V gene is TRBV6-5, the J gene TRBJ1-2; 7 nucleotides match TRBD1. The CDR3 runs to 14 residues. Trimming removed 6 bases from V and 7 bases from J; junction bases left unmatched: 11. Germline V gives CDR1 MNHEY, CDR2 SVGAGI.

This chain connects TRBV5-1 to TRBJ2-1; D is uncertain. This CDR3 region has 15 residues. Trimming took 0 bases from V and 5 from J, leaving 12 bases between them. The germline CDR1 and CDR2 sequences are SGHRS and YFSETQ. DNA of the CDR3: TGCGCCAGCAGCTTGGTTTCCGGTCTCCACAATGAGCAGTTCTTC. This gives the protein CASSLVSGLHNEQFF.

V gene TRBV9 combines with J gene TRBJ2-3; D not certain. The CDR3 runs to 17 residues. V lost 1 base and J 3 bases, leaving 18 bases between the germline ends. The germline gives CDR1 SGDLS, CDR2 YYNGEE. Here the CDR3 reads CASSVTPILDLTDTQYF. In DNA form, the CDR3 reads TGTGCCAGCAGCGTAACCCCCATTCTAGACTTAACAGATACGCAGTATTTT.

The rearrangement joins TRBV4-2 to TRBJ2-3; a weak D match, TRBD2 (5 bases). Germline-derived CDR1 and CDR2 are LGHNA and YNFKEQ. V was cut by 0 bases and J by 0 bases, with 10 bases left in between. The CDR3 consists of 16 residues. CDR3 nucleotides: TGTGCCAGCAGCCAAGATCTGGGCGGGAGCACAGATACGCAGTATTTT. Its protein product is CASSQDLGGSTDTQYF.

This clone appeared a few times. The chain couples TRBV7-8 to TRBJ1-1; D perhaps matches TRBD1 (5 bases). The CDR3 is 13 amino acids. Germline assignment: CDR1 SGHVS and CDR2 FQNEAQ. Trimming shortened V by 3 bases and J by 12 bases, and 17 bases separated the two germline ends. The CDR3 coding sequence is TGTGCCAGCAGCTTCCTCCAAGGGGCGACGCCTTTCTTT. It specifies CASSFLQGATPFF.

In its sample, this clone was seen once. CDR3 amino acids: CASSQDPGSGNTIYF. The CDR3 nucleotides read TGTGCCAGCAGCCAAGATCCAGGCTCTGGAAACACCATATATTTT. The rearrangement links TRBV3-1 (or the pseudogene TRBV3-2) to TRBJ1-3; D remains unclear. Deletions cut 0 bases from V and 0 bases from J, with 6 bases between. The CDR3 spans 15 residues. The germline V gene encodes CDR1 LGHDT and CDR2 YNNKEL (reference sequence).

The table lists this clone with a few counts. J is TRBJ1-3 and V is TRBV21-1. TRBV21-1 constitutes a pseudogene. The CDR3 runs 16 residues. CDR3 DNA sequence: TGTGCCAGCAGCTTACGACCGCGGAGGTCTGGAAACACCATATATTTT. Protein sequence: CASSLRPRRSGNTIYF.